This TCR beta chain was identified during a study of cytomegalovirus exposure and HLA in healthy donors. General study points: Specific recognition of CMV antigens was confirmed in vitro for a few chains (all CMV-associated). The authors excluded some V segments, including TRBV6-2 and TRBV6-3, as indistinguishable. According to the study, 160 or so TCR beta chains were cytomegalovirus-associated.

The PCR used 60 Vbeta and 13 Jbeta primers. Sequenced by immunoSEQ multiplex PCR; TCRdb stores in-frame clones only, minus some. In the table there are under 200,000 clones, 75% to 90% of which are singletons. Comment on this clone: What it recognizes is unknown.

J was trimmed by 7 bases and V by 0 bases; bases with no gene match: 24. The CDR3 is made up of 21 amino acids. CDR1 MNHEY and CDR2 SMNVEV come from the germline V gene (reference sequence). This receptor was identified in a woman in her late teens or twenties in good health and CMV-seronegative. The chain recombines TRBV27 with TRBJ2-7, with TRBD2 identical over 10 bases. The source material was PBMCs. CDR3 sequence: CASSLSNPWSGRADPPQEQYF. The CDR3 DNA reads as TGTGCCAGCAGTTTATCGAATCCTTGGAGCGGGAGGGCCGATCCTCCCCAAGAGCAGTACTTC.